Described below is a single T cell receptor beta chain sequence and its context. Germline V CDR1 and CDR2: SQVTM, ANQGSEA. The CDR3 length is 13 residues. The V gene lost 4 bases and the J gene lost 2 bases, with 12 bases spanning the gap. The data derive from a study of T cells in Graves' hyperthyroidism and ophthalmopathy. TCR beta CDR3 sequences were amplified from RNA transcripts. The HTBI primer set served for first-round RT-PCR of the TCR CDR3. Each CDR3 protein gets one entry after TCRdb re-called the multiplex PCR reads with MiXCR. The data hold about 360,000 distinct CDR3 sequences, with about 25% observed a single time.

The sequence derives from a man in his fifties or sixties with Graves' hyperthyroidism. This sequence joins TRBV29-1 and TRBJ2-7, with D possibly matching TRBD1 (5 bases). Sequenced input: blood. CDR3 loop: CSVGAGWAYEQYF. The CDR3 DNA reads TGCAGCGTTGGAGCAGGGTGGGCCTACGAGCAGTACTTC.